The source of this T cell receptor (beta chain) is a study of shared clonotypes between healthy human individuals. Germline V gives CDR1 SEHNR, CDR2 FQNEAQ (reference sequence). V gave up 3 bases and J gave up 7 bases, with 15 bases separating them. This CDR3 has 14 residues. Study-wide findings and caveats: When naive CD4 clonotypes were compared across a few donors, roughly 4.9% were shared.

Method: immunoSEQ multiplex PCR; TCRdb's copy keeps in-frame clones and lacks some. Of millions of clones in the sample, over 85% are singletons; the top ten hold over 0.12%. All of the donors resided in Nashville, Tennessee, and each was a Caucasian adult. CD4+ cells yielded CD45RA+ naive and CD45RA-negative memory subsets. Concerning this clone: What it recognizes is unknown.

The sequence came from a young man in good health. The chain joins TRBV7-9 to TRBJ1-2; D ambiguous. Sequencing was performed on naive CD4+ T cells sorted from blood. Subset: CD45RA+ positively selected. CDR3 loop: CASSFGVERIGYTF. The CDR3 DNA follows: TGTGCCAGCAGCTTCGGCGTTGAACGTATTGGCTACACCTTC.